The T cell receptor (beta chain) under discussion was sequenced for a study of blood T cells in healthy people across ages. About this clonotype itself: Antigen specificity is unknown.

The length of the CDR3 is 17 residues. V shed 1 base and J 5 bases; nucleotides not matched to a gene: 11. Germline lookup yields CDR1 MGHRA and CDR2 YSYEKL. Then a second PCR, running about 6 to 11 cycles, was carried out with a sample-barcoded 5' primer and a J-beta primer mix. Per sample, CDR3-containing paired-end reads numbered at least 2.5 million. TCRdb passed the 5' RACE reads through MiXCR, listing each CDR3 protein once. The sample has approximately 1.5 million distinct CDR3 sequences, about 31% seen once. General study points: Versus aged donors, long-lived donors had higher diversity and more naive CD4+ cells.

Samples each yielded at least 5.5 micrograms of total RNA. The sequenced sample consisted of blood. The chain carries TRBV4-1 and TRBJ1-5, with 7 bases that match TRBD1. This receptor was obtained from a woman between 25 and 40 years old in good health. As DNA, the CDR3 is TGCGCCAGCAGCCAAGTTCTCGGACAGGTGAATGATCAGCCCCAGCATTTT. Protein product: CASSQVLGQVNDQPQHF.